Shown below are 29 T cell receptor beta chains from a single sample sequenced in a study of response to subunit inactivated influenza vaccine. Using its own MiXCR run on the RT-PCR reads, TCRdb lists one record per CDR3 protein. The sample includes roughly 620,000 distinct CDR3 sequences, over 9% seen only once; the top ten take 11%. These data are also associated with another study on T cells expressing NK-cell markers. That publication notes: TCR beta cDNA was made by 5'RACE template switching with UMIs.

The sample was PBMCs from blood, taken on the day of vaccination. The receptors come from a man aged 50-60 years who received an inactivated influenza vaccine.

The sample holds a few counts of this clonotype. The chain carries TRBV7-9 and TRBJ2-1; 11 nucleotides align to TRBD2. The trim removed 5 bases at V and 4 bases at J, leaving 7 bases unmatched. Germline CDR1 SEHNR, CDR2 FQNEAQ (reference sequence). The CDR3 has 16 amino acids. The CDR3 DNA is TGTGCCAGCAGCCCTACTAGCGGGAGTAAATACAATGAGCAGTTCTTC. Protein product: CASSPTSGSKYNEQFF.

In nucleotides, the CDR3 is TGCGCCAGCAGCCAAGGGGGTGCGGGGGGTTTCTCCGGGGAGCTGTTTTTT. As protein: CASSQGGAGGFSGELFF. J is TRBJ2-2 and V is TRBV4-1; TRBD2 agrees at 8 bases. The CDR3 is 17 residues long. Germline assignment: CDR1 MGHRA and CDR2 YSYEKL. The V gene end was trimmed by 1 base and the J gene end by 6 bases; junction bases not matched to a gene: 10.

This clonotype came up a few times. The CDR3 region is CAINSTNEKLFF. The CDR3 DNA reads TGTGCCATCAATTCAACTAATGAAAAACTGTTTTTT. The rearrangement joins TRBV10-3 to TRBJ1-4; D ambiguous. The CDR3 has 12 amino acids. V lost 7 bases to trimming and J lost 0 bases, with 3 bases between them. Germline lookup yields CDR1 ENHRY and CDR2 SYGVKD.

The sample holds many counts of this clonotype. This chain joins TRBV12-3 or TRBV12-4 and TRBJ2-2, with TRBD2 identical over 10 bases. This CDR3 contains 16 residues. The V segment lost 10 bases and the J segment 1 base; nucleotides outside the gene matches: 9. The CDR3 sequence is CATTDSGGMNTGELFF. The CDR3 DNA sequence: TGTGCCACCACGGATAGCGGGGGGATGAACACCGGGGAGCTGTTTTTT.

This rearrangement joins TRBV4-1 to TRBJ2-2, with TRBD1 identical over 9 bases. The germline CDR1 and CDR2 sequences are MGHRA and YSYEKL. This CDR3 is built from 16 residues. The J segment lost 4 bases and the V segment lost 1 base, leaving 4 bases of the junction unmatched. The CDR3 sequence is CASSQGTGVRTGELFF. The CDR3 DNA reads TGCGCCAGCAGCCAAGGGACAGGGGTCCGCACCGGGGAGCTGTTTTTT.

The DNA for the CDR3 is TGTGCCAGCTCACCAGGGACAGTAACCGGGGAGCTGTTTTTT. The encoded protein is CASSPGTVTGELFF. V gene TRBV18 combines with J gene TRBJ2-2; TRBD1 matches 7 bases. The CDR3 spans 14 residues. V lost 2 bases to trimming and J lost 5 bases; unmatched junction nucleotides: 2. CDR1 is KGHSH and CDR2 is LQKENI in the germline V gene.

This clonotype has more than one count but fewer than ten. The chain combines TRBV5-1 with TRBJ2-2; TRBD1 might be the D (5 bases). CDR3 length equals 16 residues. Germline V lookup: CDR1 SGHRS, CDR2 YFSETQ. V lost 0 bases and J 1 base, leaving 10 bases between the germline ends. CDR3 DNA sequence: TGCGCCAGCAGCTTGGTGGGCAGGGAGAACACCGGGGAGCTGTTTTTT. Translated, it gives CASSLVGRENTGELFF. The entire variable domain, with the rest obtained from reference TRBV5-1 and TRBJ2-2, is as follows: KAGVTQTPRYLIKTRGQQVTLSCSPISGHRSVSWYQQTPGQGLQFLFEYFSETQRNKGNFPGRFSGRQFSNSRSEMNVSTLELGDSALYLCASSLVGRENTGELFFGEGSRLTVL.

This clonotype has only a few counts. The CDR3 nucleotides read TGTGCCAGCAACCCCCGGGAGGGTAACTACAATGAGCAGTTCTTC. This gives the protein CASNPREGNYNEQFF. This chain connects TRBV19 to TRBJ2-1; 8 positions match TRBD2. After removal of 9 bases from V and 3 bases from J, the junction contained 10 bases not matched to a gene. The germline V gene has CDR1 LNHDA and CDR2 SQIVND (reference sequence). The CDR3 runs to 15 residues.

This clonotype was seen a handful of times. The J gene is TRBJ2-1, the V gene TRBV18, with 9 bases aligning to TRBD1. Germline values: CDR1 KGHSH, CDR2 LQKENI. The CDR3 is 15 amino acids. With 3 bases clipped from V and 5 bases from J, the junction kept 5 bases outside the gene matches. CDR3 in amino acids: CASSPRQGGHNEQFF. CDR3 coding DNA: TGTGCCAGCTCACCCCGACAGGGGGGGCACAATGAGCAGTTCTTC. The whole variable domain, remainder taken from reference TRBV18 and TRBJ2-1, is NAGVMQNPRHLVRRRGQEARLRCSPMKGHSHVYWYRQLPEEGLKFMVYLQKENIIDESGMPKERFSAEFPKEGPSILRIQQVVRGDSAAYFCASSPRQGGHNEQFFGPGTRLTVL.

The V and J genes are TRBV12-3 or TRBV12-4 and TRBJ1-5, with D maybe TRBD1 (5 bases). Trimming cost V 1 base and J 3 bases, with 10 bases left between them. This CDR3 comprises 15 residues. In nucleotides, the CDR3 is TGTGCCAGCAGTTTAGGGAGGGGCATCAATCAGCCCCAGCATTTT. The encoded protein is CASSLGRGINQPQHF.

The J gene is TRBJ1-4, the V gene TRBV28, with no clear D. CDR1 and CDR2 (germline): MDHEN, SYDVKM. Between the trimmed V and J ends, which lost 4 bases and 3 bases, there was a span of 12 bases. CDR3 length equals 15 residues. CDR3 coding DNA: TGTGCCAGCAGTTCGGGTGGTGGGGCTAATGAAAAACTGTTTTTT. This encodes CASSSGGGANEKLFF.

This clonotype was seen at least ten times. This chain links TRBV29-1 with TRBJ2-2; D may be TRBD1 (6 bases). The germline V gene has CDR1 SQVTM and CDR2 ANQGSEA. V was pared by 8 bases and J by 1 base, with 11 bases between. The CDR3 totals 13 residues. DNA of the CDR3: TGCAGCACCTGGACAGTGAACACCGGGGAGCTGTTTTTT. Translating gives CSTWTVNTGELFF.

The chain joins TRBV7-2 to TRBJ2-7, with 11 bases aligning to TRBD2. The germline V gene encodes CDR1 SGHTA and CDR2 FQGNSA. V trimming: 5 bases; J trimming: 2 bases; junction bases outside the gene matches: 5. The CDR3 is 15 amino acids. The CDR3 sequence is CASSNRLAGTYEQYF. CDR3 nucleotides: TGTGCCAGCAGCAACCGACTAGCGGGGACCTACGAGCAGTACTTC. The full variable domain, completed using reference TRBV7-2 and TRBJ2-7, is GAGVSQSPSNKVTEKGKDVELRCDPISGHTALYWYRQSLGQGLEFLIYFQGNSAPDKSGLPSDRFSAERTGGSVSTLTIQRTQQEDSAVYLCASSNRLAGTYEQYFGPGTRLTVT.

V usage is TRBV4-1 and J usage is TRBJ1-4, with TRBD1 matching over 10 bases. The length of the CDR3 is 16 residues. Trimming cost V 1 base and J 8 bases; bases outside gene matches: 7. Germline V gene sequence: CDR1 MGHRA, CDR2 YSYEKL. CDR3 bases: TGCGCCAGCAGCCAAGCCGGGACAGGGGTGGGCGAAAAACTGTTTTTT. Translated: CASSQAGTGVGEKLFF.

J is TRBJ1-1 and V is TRBV6-6; 8 bases are shared with TRBD1. The germline V gene has CDR1 MNHNY and CDR2 SVGAGI (reference sequence). The junction had 3 bases not matched to a gene; V was cut back by 10 bases and J by 2 bases. The CDR3 runs to 12 residues. In DNA form, the CDR3 reads TGTGCCACCACAGGGGGAAACACTGAAGCTTTCTTT. Translating gives CATTGGNTEAFF.

V and J are TRBV19 and TRBJ2-2; 7 bases match TRBD2. CDR3 length equals 16 residues. Germline trimming cut 7 bases from V and 4 bases from J; bases unmatched to any gene: 12. Germline V gene data show CDR1 as LNHDA and CDR2 as SQIVND (reference sequence). The CDR3 DNA reads as TGTGCCAGTAAAAGACTAGCCCTGCGGAGCACCGGGGAGCTGTTTTTT. Translated: CASKRLALRSTGELFF.

This clonotype was seen a single time. V gene TRBV28 combines with J gene TRBJ1-1; D is unresolved. The ends were cut back, 3 bases at V and 11 bases at J, with 13 bases in the middle. Germline CDR1 is MDHEN and CDR2 is SYDVKM. The CDR3 is 12 residues long. This CDR3 reads CASSLRERPAFF. DNA for the CDR3: TGTGCCAGCAGTTTGAGAGAAAGGCCGGCTTTCTTT.

This clonotype was seen a handful of times. The chain carries TRBV9 and TRBJ2-7, with D tentatively TRBD1 (5 bases). CDR1 and CDR2 (germline): SGDLS, YYNGEE. The CDR3 spans 15 residues. Trimming shortened V by 0 bases and J by 0 bases, and 10 bases separated the two germline ends. CDR3 bases: TGTGCCAGCAGCGTAGGCCCAGGGCCCTCCTACGAGCAGTACTTC. Its protein is CASSVGPGPSYEQYF.

This clonotype appeared a few times. The DNA for the CDR3 is TGTGCCAGCAGCTCCAACAGAAAAGAGACCCAGTACTTC. Its protein is CASSSNRKETQYF. V gene TRBV7-8 combines with J gene TRBJ2-5; D gene unclear. The germline V and J ends were trimmed by 4 bases and 3 bases, with 9 bases remaining between them. The germline CDR1 and CDR2 sequences are SGHVS and FQNEAQ. The CDR3 runs to 13 residues. The full variable domain, its missing parts supplied by reference TRBV7-8 and TRBJ2-5, is GAGVSQSPRYKVAKRGQDVALRCDPISGHVSLFWYQQALGQGPEFLTYFQNEAQLDKSGLPSDRFFAERPEGSVSTLKIQRTQQEDSAVYLCASSSNRKETQYFGPGTRLLVL.

This chain joins TRBV11-1 and TRBJ2-6, with TRBD1 identical over 8 bases. CDR3 size: 19 residues. The J segment lost 1 base and the V segment lost 4 bases, leaving 12 bases of the junction unmatched. Germline V gives CDR1 SGHAT, CDR2 FQDESV (reference sequence). This CDR3 reads CASSSDRYRGLSGANVLTF. CDR3 bases: TGTGCCAGCAGCTCCGACCGTTACAGGGGGTTGTCTGGGGCCAACGTCCTGACTTTC.

This clonotype was seen only a few times. In nucleotides, the CDR3 is TGTGCCAGCAACGCCCAGGAGGTGGGCAATCAGCCCCAGCATTTT. This encodes CASNAQEVGNQPQHF. The J gene is TRBJ1-5, the V gene TRBV6-1; no reliable D call. The CDR3 consists of 15 residues. V was shortened by 7 bases and J by 2 bases, with 15 bases between the two germline ends. From germline, CDR1 is MNHNS and CDR2 SASEGT.

Written as DNA, the CDR3 is TGTGCCAGCAGCTGGACAAGGGAGGGACCAAACACTGAAGCTTTCTTT. As protein: CASSWTREGPNTEAFF. This chain links TRBV6-1 with TRBJ1-1, with D perhaps matching TRBD1 (5 bases). With 6 bases removed from V and 2 bases from J, the gap between germline ends came to 19 bases. This CDR3 comprises 16 residues. The germline gives CDR1 MNHNS, CDR2 SASEGT.

A few counts support this clonotype. The chain joins TRBV12-3 or TRBV12-4 to TRBJ1-2; no clear D gene. The CDR3 is 15 amino acids. Trimming took 7 bases from V and 1 from J, leaving 16 bases between them. The CDR3 bases are TGTGCCAGCACCTACCCCTGGGCCGATAACTATGGCTACACCTTC. Translation gives CASTYPWADNYGYTF.

This clonotype has more than one count but fewer than ten. The chain links TRBV5-1 to TRBJ2-2; D uncertain. Germline loops: CDR1 SGHRS, CDR2 YFSETQ. Trimming shortened V by 3 bases and J by 3 bases, and 18 bases separated the two germline ends. CDR3 size: 17 residues. The CDR3 nucleotides are TGCGCCAGCAGCTCCGGCGGCCCAACTTACGACACCGGGGAGCTGTTTTTT. As protein: CASSSGGPTYDTGELFF.

V gene TRBV29-1 combines with J gene TRBJ2-1, with a weak D call TRBD1 (6 bases). The CDR3 contains 16 residues. Germline CDR1 reads SQVTM; CDR2 reads ANQGSEA. Trimming took 3 bases from V and 8 from J, leaving 23 bases between them. CDR3 nucleotides: TGCAGCGTTGATGGGGGCGGCAGCCCGAACAGGGATGAGCAGTTCTTC. This sequence encodes CSVDGGGSPNRDEQFF.

The chain links TRBV7-9 to TRBJ1-3; no firm D call. V gave up 4 bases and J gave up 2 bases, with 15 bases separating them. This CDR3 contains 16 residues. Germline V gene lookup returns CDR1 SEHNR and CDR2 FQNEAQ (reference sequence). Here the CDR3 reads CASSSPSGEPGNTIYF. CDR3 in DNA: TGTGCCAGCAGCTCCCCTTCCGGGGAACCTGGAAACACCATATATTTT. The full variable domain, its missing parts supplied by reference TRBV7-9 and TRBJ1-3, is DTGVSQNPRHKITKRGQNVTFRCDPISEHNRLYWYRQTLGQGPEFLTYFQNEAQLEKSRLLSDRFSAERPKGSFSTLEIQRTEQGDSAMYLCASSSPSGEPGNTIYFGEGSWLTVV.

This clonotype appeared a few times. The rearrangement links TRBV20-1 to TRBJ2-7, with D uncertain. Germline CDR1 DFQATT, CDR2 SNEGSKA (reference sequence). This CDR3 comprises 13 residues. V was shortened by 5 bases and J by 7 bases, with 18 bases between the two germline ends. This CDR3 is CSAPPRPVGEQYF. CDR3 nucleotide sequence: TGCAGTGCTCCACCGCGACCCGTCGGGGAGCAGTACTTC.

This clonotype was detected a few times. J is TRBJ2-6 and V is TRBV5-1; D unresolved. The germline CDR1 and CDR2 sequences are SGHRS and YFSETQ. This CDR3 spans 16 amino acids. Trimming left V 4 bases short and J 0 bases short, with 11 bases between. The CDR3 region is CASSQLLTSGANVLTF. CDR3 in DNA: TGCGCCAGCAGCCAACTACTAACCTCTGGGGCCAACGTCCTGACTTTC.

There are many counts of this clonotype. The gene calls are TRBV14 and TRBJ2-7; D is ambiguous. Between the trimmed V and J ends, which lost 8 bases and 0 bases, there was a span of 14 bases. CDR1 is SGHDN and CDR2 is FVKESK in the germline V gene. The CDR3 runs to 14 residues. The CDR3 spells CASFDSALSYEQYF. CDR3 DNA: TGTGCCAGCTTTGACTCGGCCCTCTCCTACGAGCAGTACTTC.